The clone carrying this TCR beta chain was detected a few times. Its antigen remains unknown. The data were taken from a study of T cells in narcolepsy. Study-level results: In some patient and control memory CD4+ samples, autoreactive clones were absent.

Repertoires were generated with immunoSEQ multiplex PCR, while TCRdb's copy carries only in-frame clones and drops some. This table holds approximately 38,000 clones, about 85% found once. The CDR3 is made up of 18 amino acids. This TCR was recovered from a human donor with narcolepsy. The specimen sequenced was CD45RA- memory CD4+ T cells from PBMCs. V and J are TRBV21-1 and TRBJ1-1; TRBD1 is taken as the D call from the table, unchecked against the DNA. TRBV21-1 is a pseudogene. In nucleotides, the CDR3 is TGTGCCAGCAGCGGCCGAAGACCGGACAGGGGTCGATCCGCTGAAGCTTTCTTT. This encodes CASSGRRPDRGRSAEAFF.